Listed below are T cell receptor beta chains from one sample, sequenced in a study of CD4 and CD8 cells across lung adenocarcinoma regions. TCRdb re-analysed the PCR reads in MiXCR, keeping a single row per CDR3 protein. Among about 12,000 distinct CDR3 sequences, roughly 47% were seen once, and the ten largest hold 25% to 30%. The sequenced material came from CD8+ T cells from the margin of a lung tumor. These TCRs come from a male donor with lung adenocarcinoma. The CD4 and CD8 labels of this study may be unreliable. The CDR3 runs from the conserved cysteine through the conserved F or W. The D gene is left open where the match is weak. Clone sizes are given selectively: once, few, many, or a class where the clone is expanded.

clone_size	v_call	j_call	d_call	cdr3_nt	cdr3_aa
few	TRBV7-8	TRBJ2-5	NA	TGTGCCAGCAGCCCAGGGACCTGGATTCAGTACTTC	CASSPGTWIQYF
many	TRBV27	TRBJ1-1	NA	TGTGCCAGCAGTTTCAGGTTGAACACTGAAGCTTTCTTT	CASSFRLNTEAFF
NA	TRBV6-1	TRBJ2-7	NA	TGTGCCAGCAGCGAAAGGGATAGCGGACCCTACAATGAGCAGTACTTC	CASSERDSGPYNEQYF
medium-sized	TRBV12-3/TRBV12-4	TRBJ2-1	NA	TGTGCCGGGGCGGCTTCCTACAATGAGCAGTTCTTC	CAGAASYNEQFF
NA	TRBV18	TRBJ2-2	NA	TGTGCCAGCTCACTATCAGGGTTGCAGAGCACCGGTACGCTGTTTTTT	CASSLSGLQSTGTLFF
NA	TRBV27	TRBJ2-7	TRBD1	TGTGCCAGCAGTTTACAACCGACAGGGTATGAGCAGTACTTC	CASSLQPTGYEQYF
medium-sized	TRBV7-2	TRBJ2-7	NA	TGTGCCAGCAGCTTAGCGCAGGGTGAGCAGTACTTC	CASSLAQGEQYF
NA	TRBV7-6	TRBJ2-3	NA	TGTGCCAGCAGGTGCCTACACACAGAGACCCAGTATTTC	CASRCLHTETQYF
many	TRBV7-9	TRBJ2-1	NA	TGTGCCAGCAGCCTCGATATGGGTGAGCAGTTCTTC	CASSLDMGEQFF
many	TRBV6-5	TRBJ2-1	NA	TGTGCCAGCAGTTACTCGAACAGGGTGAAGGGTGAGCAGTTCTTC	CASSYSNRVKGEQFF
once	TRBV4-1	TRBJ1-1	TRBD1	TGCGCCAGCAGCCAAGTAAGCGACAGGGAATCTGAAGCTTTCTTT	CASSQVSDRESEAFF
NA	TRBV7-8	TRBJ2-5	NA	TGTGCCAGCAGCTTAGGGGGTTTGGGGAAGGAGACCCAGTACTTC	CASSLGGLGKETQYF
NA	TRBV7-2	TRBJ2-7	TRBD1	TGTGCCAGCAGCTTAGGACAGGGGGTAGTCTCCTACGAGCAGTACTTC	CASSLGQGVVSYEQYF
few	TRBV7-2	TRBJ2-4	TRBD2	TGTGCCAGCAGCTTAGGACTTAGCGGGGATGAGCAGTACTTC	CASSLGLSGDEQYF
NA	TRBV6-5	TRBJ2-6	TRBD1	TGTGCCAGCAGTTACTCGACAGGGTCTGGGGCCAACGACCAGTCTTTC	CASSYSTGSGANDQSF
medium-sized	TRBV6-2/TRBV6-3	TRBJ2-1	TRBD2	TGTGCCAGCAGTTACCTGGGACTAAACGATGAGCAGTTCTTC	CASSYLGLNDEQFF